These 9 T cell receptor beta chains came from one sample sequenced in a study of blood T cell repertoires in COVID-19. Data came from immunoSEQ multiplex PCR; TCRdb stores just in-frame clones and leaves some out. The sample holds approximately 170,000 clones, around 84% seen once. Specimen: peripheral blood. The receptors here all came from a woman in her 70s with COVID-19, enrolled during active disease.

V and J are TRBV6-4 and TRBJ2-7; 7 positions match TRBD1. Germline V CDR1 and CDR2: MRHNA, SNTAGT. Trimming took 0 bases from V and 2 from J; bases not matched to a gene: 4. The CDR3 is 15 amino acids. CDR3: CASSDSGQIPYEQYV. CDR3 DNA sequence: TGTGCCAGCAGTGACTCGGGACAGATCCCCTACGAGCAGTACGTC.

V is TRBV27 and J is TRBJ2-7, with TRBD1 matching over 7 bases. This CDR3 region has 17 residues. V lost 6 bases and J lost 3; bases outside the gene matches: 17. Germline assignment: CDR1 MNHEY and CDR2 SMNVEV (reference sequence). The CDR3 loop is CASSFVRDRATGYEQYF. CDR3 bases: TGTGCCAGCAGCTTCGTCCGGGACAGAGCTACGGGCTACGAGCAGTACTTC.

The chain carries TRBV5-5 and TRBJ1-5; a possible D gene is TRBD1 (6 bases). CDR1 is SGHKS and CDR2 is YYEKEE in the germline V gene (reference sequence). CDR3 length: 17 amino acids. V lost 1 base to trimming and J lost 3 bases, with 17 bases between them. CDR3: CASSLYVVQGYNQPQHF. DNA of the CDR3: TGTGCCAGCAGCTTGTACGTGGTACAGGGTTACAATCAGCCCCAGCATTTT. The entire variable domain, with the rest obtained from reference TRBV5-5 and TRBJ1-5, is as follows: DAGVTQSPTHLIKTRGQQVTLRCSPISGHKSVSWYQQVLGQGPQFIFQYYEKEERGRGNFPDRFSARQFPNYSSELNVNALLLGDSALYLCASSLYVVQGYNQPQHFGDGTRLSIL.

CDR3 in amino acids: CAISDNRDNEQYF. The CDR3 nucleotides read TGTGCCATCAGCGATAACCGGGACAACGAGCAGTACTTC. J is TRBJ2-7 and V is TRBV10-3, with D perhaps TRBD1 (6 bases). The ends were cut back, 6 bases at V and 5 bases at J, with 14 bases in the middle. Per the germline V gene, CDR1 is ENHRY and CDR2 is SYGVKD. The CDR3 consists of 13 residues.

This clone turned up a few times. The chain is built from TRBV6-4 and TRBJ1-2, with TRBD1 matching over 7 bases. The CDR3 runs 14 residues. V dropped 4 bases and J dropped 5; count of bases not matched to a gene: 7. Germline CDR1 reads MRHNA; CDR2 reads SNTAGT. CDR3 residues: CASSVGTEGYGYTF. Written as DNA, the CDR3 is TGTGCCAGCAGTGTAGGGACAGAAGGATATGGCTACACCTTC.

The chain recombines TRBV5-1 with TRBJ1-2; D is unclear. Germline V gene lookup returns CDR1 SGHRS and CDR2 YFSETQ. V lost 5 bases to trimming and J lost 3 bases, with 8 bases between them. There are 12 residues in the CDR3. The CDR3 protein is CASRLNDYGYTF. The CDR3, as DNA: TGCGCCAGCAGACTGAATGACTATGGCTACACCTTC.

The chain has TRBV10-3 and TRBJ1-6, with 8 bases lining up with TRBD1. Trimming at V came to 8 bases and at J to 6 bases, leaving 12 bases not matched to a gene. Germline lookup yields CDR1 ENHRY and CDR2 SYGVKD. The CDR3 has 16 amino acids. This CDR3 is CAIRETGEHTNSPLHF. As DNA, the CDR3 is TGTGCCATCCGGGAGACAGGGGAACACACTAATTCACCCCTCCACTTT.

The CDR3 spells CASSYQTPGLAGGDTQYF. The CDR3 region has the DNA TGTGCCAGCAGTTACCAAACCCCCGGACTAGCGGGAGGGGATACGCAGTATTTT. The chain uses TRBV28 and TRBJ2-3; 15 bases fit TRBD2. V lost 4 bases, J lost 6 bases, and 11 bases stayed unmatched. The CDR3 is made up of 18 amino acids. Germline V lookup: CDR1 MDHEN, CDR2 SYDVKM. Full variable domain (remainder filled in from reference TRBV28 and TRBJ2-3): DVKVTQSSRYLVKRTGEKVFLECVQDMDHENMFWYRQDPGLGLRLIYFSYDVKMKEKGDIPEGYSVSREKKERFSLILESASTNQTSMYLCASSYQTPGLAGGDTQYFGPGTRLTVL.

This clone appeared a few times. This chain links TRBV4-1 with TRBJ1-5; D uncertain. CDR3 length: 13 amino acids. Trimming took off 1 base at V and 9 bases at J, with 10 bases between the two ends. The germline CDR1 and CDR2 sequences are MGHRA and YSYEKL. The CDR3 sequence: CASSQGLLRPQHF. The CDR3 bases are TGCGCCAGCAGCCAAGGACTGCTCCGGCCCCAGCATTTT.